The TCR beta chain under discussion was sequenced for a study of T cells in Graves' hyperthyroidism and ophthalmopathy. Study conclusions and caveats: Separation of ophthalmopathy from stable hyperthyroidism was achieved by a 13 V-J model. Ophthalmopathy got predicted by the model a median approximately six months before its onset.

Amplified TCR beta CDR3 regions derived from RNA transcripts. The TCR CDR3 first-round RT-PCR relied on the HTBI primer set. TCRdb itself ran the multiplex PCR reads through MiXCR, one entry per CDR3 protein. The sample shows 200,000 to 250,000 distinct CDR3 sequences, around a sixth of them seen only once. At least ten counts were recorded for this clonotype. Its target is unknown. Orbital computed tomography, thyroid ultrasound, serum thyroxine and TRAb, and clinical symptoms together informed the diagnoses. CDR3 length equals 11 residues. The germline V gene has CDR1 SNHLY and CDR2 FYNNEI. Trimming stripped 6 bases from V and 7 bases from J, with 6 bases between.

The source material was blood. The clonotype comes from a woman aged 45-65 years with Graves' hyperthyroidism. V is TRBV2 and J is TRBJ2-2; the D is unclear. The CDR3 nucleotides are TGTGCCAGCAGGAGAAACGGGGAGCTGTTTTTT. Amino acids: CASRRNGELFF. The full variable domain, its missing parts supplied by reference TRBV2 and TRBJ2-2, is EPEVTQTPSHQVTQMGQEVILRCVPISNHLYFYWYRQILGQKVEFLVSFYNNEISEKSEIFDDQFSVERPDGSNFTLKIRSTKLEDSAMYFCASRRNGELFFGEGSRLTVL.